Included here is one T cell receptor beta chain sequence, with context. Which antigen it targets is not known. It has no much larger one-base neighbor in the sample; base qualities were not kept. Collaborating institutions collected whole blood in K2EDTA tubes following their own protocols. For TCRbeta analysis, collaborator samples were shipped as frozen whole blood, as isolated PBMCs, or as DNA extracted from either sample type. This sample is drawn from a study of blood T cell repertoires in COVID-19 (dated by TCRdb to the early 2020s). Concerning the study at large: Samples covering the acute and convalescent phases of COVID-19 were provided by collaborators in the United States, Italy and Spain. The material from the prospective study consisted of cDNA or gDNA derived from T cells, B-cell-depleted T cells, or PBMCs. Deeply sampled blood TCRbeta repertoires from subjects exposed to, actively infected with, or recovered from COVID-19 were included in the dataset. A de-identified subject ID, COVID-19 status, age in years and sex were almost always included in the sample metadata. A freely available public database, intended as a resource for researchers studying the immune response to SARS-CoV-2, is where the repertoires were released. Where available, HLA class I and class II types were obtained from metadata supplied by the sample provider rather than from assay-based typing. The samples were drawn from two sources: the first 160 participants of the ongoing ImmuneRACE study, and 1,200 or so subjects contributed by 6 global collaborators.

Beyond this particular receptor, the publication reports: Clinical and demographic metadata were provided uncurated, with the amount varying by source and participant.

From its cysteine to its phenylalanine, the CDR3 spans 15 amino acids. Only the CDR3 region is kept as DNA, spanning 45 bases read in frame from base 1. Ends trimmed: V by 4 bases, J by 7 bases; bases unmatched to a gene: 8. CDR1 and CDR2 are read off the germline V gene (reference sequence) as SGHNT and YYREEE. TCRbeta CDR3 regions were amplified from genomic DNA using the immunoSEQ Assay, a bias-controlled multiplex PCR. In the source study's methods: Nucleated cell counts per sample were estimated from amplification of reference gene primers within the assay. Sequence reads were collapsed and filtered to measure the absolute abundance of every unique TCRbeta CDR3 rearrangement. For each sample, productive Simpson clonality was calculated by taking the square root of Simpson's diversity index across productive rearrangements. TCRdb's version of the immuneACCESS table is confined to in-frame rearrangements and falls short of the full clone set. An unresolved V gene accounts for under half of the shortfall where checked; the remainder is of unknown origin. V and J calls and clone size follow that table, whereas D and trimming were derived from the DNA. The sample table shows about 100,000 clones, and roughly 85% are seen once. The ten most abundant clones make up roughly 29% of the sample.

Recombination connected TRBV5-4 to TRBJ2-1, with 10 central nucleotides matching TRBD2. Sequencing was performed on peripheral blood. The TCR sequence derives from a man between 65 and 85 years old with active or convalescent COVID-19. The DNA sequence is TGTGCCAGCAGCCTACTAGCGGGGCCTCCGAATGAGCAGTTCTTC. Its protein reads: CASSLLAGPPNEQFF.